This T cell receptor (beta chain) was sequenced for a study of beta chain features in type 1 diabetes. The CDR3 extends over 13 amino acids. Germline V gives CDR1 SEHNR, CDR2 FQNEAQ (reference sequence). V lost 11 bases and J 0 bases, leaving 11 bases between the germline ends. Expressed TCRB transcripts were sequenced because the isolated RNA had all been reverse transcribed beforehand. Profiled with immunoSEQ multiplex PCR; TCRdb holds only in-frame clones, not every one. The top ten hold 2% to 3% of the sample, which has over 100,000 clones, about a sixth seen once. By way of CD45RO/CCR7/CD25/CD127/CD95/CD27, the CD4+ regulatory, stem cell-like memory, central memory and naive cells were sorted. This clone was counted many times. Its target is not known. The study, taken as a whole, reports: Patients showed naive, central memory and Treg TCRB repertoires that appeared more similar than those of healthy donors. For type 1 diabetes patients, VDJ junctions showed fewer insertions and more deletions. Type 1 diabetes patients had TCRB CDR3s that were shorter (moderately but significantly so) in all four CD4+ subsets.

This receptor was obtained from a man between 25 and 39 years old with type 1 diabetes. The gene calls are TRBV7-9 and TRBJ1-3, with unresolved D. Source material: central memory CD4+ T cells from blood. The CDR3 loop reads CAGANLSGNTIYF. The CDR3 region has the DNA TGTGCCGGAGCTAACCTCTCTGGAAACACCATATATTTT.